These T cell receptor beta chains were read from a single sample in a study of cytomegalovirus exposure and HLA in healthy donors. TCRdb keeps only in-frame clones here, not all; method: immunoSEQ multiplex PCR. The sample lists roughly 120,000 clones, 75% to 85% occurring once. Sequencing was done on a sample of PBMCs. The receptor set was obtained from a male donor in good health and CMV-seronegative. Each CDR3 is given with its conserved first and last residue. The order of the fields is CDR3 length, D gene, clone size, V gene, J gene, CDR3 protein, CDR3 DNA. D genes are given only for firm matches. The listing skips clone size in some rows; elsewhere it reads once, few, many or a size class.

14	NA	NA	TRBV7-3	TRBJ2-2	CASSFGLNTGELFF	TGTGCCAGCAGCTTTGGACTGAACACCGGGGAGCTGTTTTTT
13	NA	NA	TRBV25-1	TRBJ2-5	CASSGASWETQYF	TGTGCCAGCAGTGGGGCCAGTTGGGAGACCCAGTACTTC
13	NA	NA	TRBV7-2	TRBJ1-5	CASCPEVNQPQHF	TGTGCCAGCTGTCCGGAGGTCAATCAGCCCCAGCATTTT
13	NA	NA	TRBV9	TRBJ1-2	CASSLRNNYGYTF	TGTGCCAGCAGCCTGAGGAATAACTATGGCTACACCTTC
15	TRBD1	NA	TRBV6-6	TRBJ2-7	CASSPWTGGAYEQYF	TGTGCCAGCAGCCCTTGGACAGGGGGCGCGTACGAGCAGTACTTC
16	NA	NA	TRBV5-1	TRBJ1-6	CASSYTSSRDNSPLHF	TGCGCCAGCAGCTACACCTCAAGTCGGGATAATTCACCCCTCCACTTT
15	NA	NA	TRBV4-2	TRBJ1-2	CASSQARVGEAGYTF	TGTGCCAGCAGCCAAGCTCGGGTCGGGGAAGCGGGCTACACCTTC
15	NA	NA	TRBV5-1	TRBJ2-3	CASSLARVGGDTQYF	TGCGCCAGCAGCTTGGCAAGGGTCGGAGGGGATACGCAGTATTTT
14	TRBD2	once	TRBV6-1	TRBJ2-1	CASSAGTSGGGRFF	TGTGCCAGCAGTGCCGGGACTAGCGGGGGGGGGAGGTTCTTC
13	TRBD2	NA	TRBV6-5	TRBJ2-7	CASSERLAGGLCF	TGTGCCAGCAGTGAACGACTAGCGGGGGGCCTCTGTTTT
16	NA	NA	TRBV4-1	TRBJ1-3	CASSQDPAGLGNTIYF	TGCGCCAGCAGCCAAGATCCTGCGGGACTCGGAAACACCATATATTTT
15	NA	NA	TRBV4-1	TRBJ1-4	CASSQQEWGLEKLFF	TGCGCCAGCAGCCAACAAGAATGGGGCCTTGAAAAACTGTTTTTT
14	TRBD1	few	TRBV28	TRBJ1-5	CASSRDRVSQPQHF	TGTGCCAGCAGCCGGGACAGGGTAAGCCAGCCCCAGCATTTT
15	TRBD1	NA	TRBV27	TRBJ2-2	CASSAGTANTGELFF	TGTGCCAGCAGCGCCGGGACAGCAAACACCGGGGAGCTGTTTTTT
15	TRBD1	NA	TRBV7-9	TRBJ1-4	CASSLGQVANEKLFF	TGTGCCAGCAGCTTGGGACAGGTCGCGAATGAAAAACTGTTTTTT
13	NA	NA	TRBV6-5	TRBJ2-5	CASSSYPEETQYF	TGTGCCAGCAGTTCTTATCCTGAGGAGACCCAGTACTTC
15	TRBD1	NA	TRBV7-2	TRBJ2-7	CASSESETGGYEQYF	TGTGCCAGCAGTGAATCCGAGACAGGGGGCTACGAGCAGTACTTC
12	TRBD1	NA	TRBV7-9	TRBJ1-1	CSSSHRGTEAFF	TGTTCCAGCAGCCACAGGGGCACTGAAGCTTTCTTT
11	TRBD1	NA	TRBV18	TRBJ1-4	CASSPPGQGVF	TGTGCCAGCTCACCTCCGGGACAGGGAGTTTTT
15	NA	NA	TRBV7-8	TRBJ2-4	CASSLGTGGLNIQYF	TGTGCCAGCAGCTTAGGGACTGGAGGGTTGAACATTCAGTACTTC
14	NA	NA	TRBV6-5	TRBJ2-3	CASSYSGVTDTQYF	TGTGCCAGCAGTTACTCAGGGGTCACAGATACGCAGTATTTT
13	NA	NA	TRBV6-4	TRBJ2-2	CASSDGGTGELFF	TGTGCCAGCAGTGACGGCGGCACCGGGGAGCTGTTTTTT